Each of the 20 T cell receptor beta chains below was sequenced from the same sample in a study of T-cell reconstitution after alpha-beta-depleted transplantation in children. This sample's TCRbeta library carried unique molecular identifier barcodes. TCRdb analysed the PCR reads with MiXCR anew, one entry per CDR3 protein. This table holds almost 500,000 distinct CDR3 sequences, around an eighth found once. The specimen was PBMCs from the stem cell graft donor, collected from the stem cell graft. Receptors were obtained from a human donor who donated a stem cell graft to a child with combined immunodeficiency.

This clonotype was counted between two and nine times. The chain recombines TRBV12-3 or TRBV12-4 with TRBJ1-1; D may be TRBD1 (5 bases). The CDR3 is 13 amino acids. The V end lost 1 base, the J end lost 6 bases, and 9 bases lay between the germline ends. The CDR3 bases are TGTGCCAGCAGTTTAGGACCGGGACCTGAAGCTTTCTTT. Its translation is CASSLGPGPEAFF.

This clonotype occurred many times. The genes are TRBV7-9 and TRBJ2-1, with 13 bases aligning to TRBD2. This CDR3 has 13 residues. CDR1 and CDR2 from the germline V gene are SEHNR and FQNEAQ (reference sequence). The junction had 4 bases not matched to a gene; V was cut back by 10 bases and J by 7 bases. The CDR3: CATRTSGRNEQFF. DNA for the CDR3: TGTGCCACACGGACTAGCGGGAGAAATGAGCAGTTCTTC.

A few counts support this clonotype. The rearrangement uses TRBV27 and TRBJ1-2, with 8 bases lining up with TRBD1. Losses at the gene ends were 6 bases for V and 4 bases for J; bases not matched to a gene: 7. The length of the CDR3 is 14 residues. Germline values: CDR1 MNHEY, CDR2 SMNVEV (reference sequence). Written as DNA, the CDR3 is TGTGCCAGCAGCCCGACAGGGGCTATCTATGGCTACACCTTC. This sequence encodes CASSPTGAIYGYTF.

This clonotype was found a few times. This chain joins TRBV24-1 and TRBJ2-3; 10 bases align to TRBD1. Germline-derived CDR1 and CDR2 are KGHDR and SFDVKD. Trimming took 1 base from V and 4 from J; bases not matched to a gene: 4. This CDR3 comprises 16 residues. CDR3: CATSDLGTGVADTQYF. As DNA, the CDR3 is TGTGCCACCAGTGATTTAGGGACAGGGGTGGCAGATACGCAGTATTTT.

This clonotype was observed a handful of times. The chain joins TRBV5-8 to TRBJ2-7; 16 nucleotides agree with TRBD2. The CDR3 covers 18 residues. Germline loops: CDR1 SGHTS, CDR2 YDEGEE. Trimming at V came to 3 bases and at J to 0 bases, leaving 6 bases not matched to a gene. As DNA, the CDR3 is TGTGCCAGCAGCTCCACGGGACTAGCGGGAGGGCCCTCCTACGAGCAGTACTTC. Protein product: CASSSTGLAGGPSYEQYF. The variable domain in full, completed from reference TRBV5-8 and TRBJ2-7, reads EAGVTQSPTHLIKTRGQQATLRCSPISGHTSVYWYQQALGLGLQFLLWYDEGEERNRGNFPPRFSGRQFPNYSSELNVNALELEDSALYLCASSSTGLAGGPSYEQYFGPGTRLTVT.

This clonotype was seen a handful of times. The chain couples TRBV14 to TRBJ1-1; no definite D call. CDR1 is SGHDN and CDR2 is FVKESK in the germline V gene. Trimming shortened V by 3 bases and J by 0 bases, and 5 bases separated the two germline ends. The CDR3 has 13 residues. Here the CDR3 reads CASSHPVNTEAFF. CDR3 in DNA: TGTGCCAGCAGCCACCCAGTGAACACTGAAGCTTTCTTT.

This clonotype came up a few times. The chain recombines TRBV6-5 with TRBJ2-7; 7 bases are shared with TRBD1. This CDR3 contains 12 residues. V trimming: 10 bases; J trimming: 5 bases; junction bases outside the gene matches: 8. Germline V CDR1 and CDR2: MNHEY, SVGAGI. CDR3 DNA sequence: TGTGCCACCGCACAGGGGTTCAACGAGCAGTACTTC. It translates to CATAQGFNEQYF.

This clonotype has a count of ten or more. The genes are TRBV10-3 and TRBJ2-3, with 7 bases aligning to TRBD2. The CDR3 is 16 residues long. V lost 4 bases to trimming and J lost 4 bases; unmatched junction nucleotides: 11. The V gene's germline CDR1 is ENHRY and CDR2 SYGVKD. CDR3 sequence (DNA): TGTGCCATCAGTGTTCCTAGCGGAGAAGGTTCAGATACGCAGTATTTT. This codes for CAISVPSGEGSDTQYF.

V and J are TRBV12-5 and TRBJ2-1, with TRBD1 matching 7 bases. Germline V gives CDR1 LGHNT, CDR2 FRNRAP. J was trimmed by 0 bases and V by 3 bases; bases with no gene match: 17. This CDR3 has 20 amino acids. In nucleotides, the CDR3 is TGTGCTAGTGGTTTAGGATCGAGACAGGGCTTGGAGAGCTCCTACAATGAGCAGTTCTTC. Protein: CASGLGSRQGLESSYNEQFF.

This chain joins TRBV24-1 and TRBJ2-3, with D perhaps matching TRBD1 (7 bases). The CDR3 totals 15 residues. CDR1 is KGHDR, CDR2 SFDVKD, per germline. Trimming took 5 bases from V and 5 from J, leaving 16 bases between them. The CDR3: CATSAFGGGQDTQYF. The CDR3 nucleotides read TGTGCCACCAGTGCCTTTGGAGGGGGCCAAGATACGCAGTATTTT.

This clonotype came up a few times. CDR3: CASTSRRGDKEGTQYF. The DNA for the CDR3 is TGTGCCAGCACCTCCCGAAGGGGGGACAAAGAAGGGACCCAGTACTTC. The rearrangement joins TRBV6-2 or TRBV6-3 to TRBJ2-5; D possibly uses TRBD1 or TRBD2 (6 bases each). The CDR3 length is 16 residues. V was clipped by 7 bases and J by 7 bases, with 25 bases between them. Germline CDR1 reads MNHEY; CDR2 reads SVGEGT.

In its sample, this clonotype was seen a few times. This chain uses TRBV15 with TRBJ1-5, with unresolved D. The CDR3 is 14 residues long. In germline, CDR1 is LNHNV, CDR2 YYDKDF (reference sequence). V was clipped by 0 bases and J by 0 bases, with 3 bases between them. The CDR3 reads CATSRDDSNQPQHF. As DNA, the CDR3 is TGTGCCACCAGCAGAGACGATAGCAATCAGCCCCAGCATTTT.

This clonotype occurred a few times. V is TRBV9 and J is TRBJ2-2; D gene uncertain. Germline assignment: CDR1 SGDLS and CDR2 YYNGEE. V lost 0 bases, J lost 5 bases, and 8 bases lay in between. The CDR3 is 14 amino acids. The CDR3 DNA sequence: TGTGCCAGCAGCGTAGACTCAGAGACCGGGGAGCTGTTTTTT. Encoded protein: CASSVDSETGELFF.

This clonotype was picked up a small number of times. The chain uses TRBV6-1 and TRBJ2-7; D might be TRBD1 (5 bases). The CDR3 is 12 amino acids. Germline V gene sequence: CDR1 MNHNS, CDR2 SASEGT. Trimming shortened V by 4 bases and J by 8 bases, and 12 bases separated the two germline ends. For the CDR3, the DNA is TGTGCCAGCAGTGGGATCGACAGAAAGCAGTACTTC. Translation gives CASSGIDRKQYF.

This clonotype has at least ten counts. The chain has TRBV5-6 and TRBJ2-1; possibly TRBD2 for D (6 bases). Germline V gene sequence: CDR1 SGHDT, CDR2 YYEEEE. Trimming left V 3 bases short and J 8 bases short, with 6 bases between. The CDR3 length is 11 residues. The CDR3 is CASSWGDEQFF. The CDR3 DNA reads as TGTGCCAGCAGCTGGGGGGATGAGCAGTTCTTC.

This clonotype appeared a few times. The gene calls are TRBV19 and TRBJ2-1; D not resolved. The CDR3 has 16 amino acids. Looked up from germline, CDR1 is LNHDA and CDR2 is SQIVND (reference sequence). The V and J ends lost 3 bases and 8 bases respectively, with 20 bases between them. The chain's CDR3 is CASSIFSSVYVDEQFF. The CDR3 nucleotides read TGTGCCAGTAGTATTTTTAGTTCCGTATACGTCGATGAGCAGTTCTTC.

This clonotype turned up a few times. The chain combines TRBV19 with TRBJ1-1, with D unclear. In germline, CDR1 is LNHDA, CDR2 SQIVND (reference sequence). The CDR3 extends over 14 amino acids. With 3 bases removed from V and 0 bases from J, the gap between germline ends came to 8 bases. CDR3 sequence (DNA): TGTGCCAGTAGTATCGGACCCATGAACACTGAAGCTTTCTTT. Its protein is CASSIGPMNTEAFF.

Points on this clonotype: This sequence may be a read error, since a much larger clone differs from it by one base. The chain has TRBV27 and TRBJ2-7; 8 nucleotides agree with TRBD1. The V gene end was trimmed by 4 bases and the J gene end by 3 bases; junction bases not matched to a gene: 11. The CDR3 length is 16 residues. Germline loops: CDR1 MNHEY, CDR2 SMNVEV (reference sequence). The CDR3 spells CASSSRGLVPYYEQYF. CDR3 nucleotides: TGTGCCAGCAGTTCCAGGGGGCTGGTCCCTTACTACGAGCAGTACTTC.

This clonotype was counted ten times or more. The chain uses TRBV12-3 or TRBV12-4 and TRBJ1-2, with D uncertain. V was cut by 6 bases and J by 3 bases, with 14 bases left in between. CDR3 length: 14 amino acids. In nucleotides, the CDR3 is TGTGCCAGCAGAGGGCCTCCAAAATACTATGGCTACACCTTC. Translated, it gives CASRGPPKYYGYTF.

The sample holds a few counts of this clonotype. The gene calls are TRBV10-3 and TRBJ2-7; 8 positions agree with TRBD1. Germline V gene data show CDR1 as ENHRY and CDR2 as SYGVKD. V lost 3 bases, J lost 5 bases, and 6 bases stayed unmatched. The CDR3 has 14 residues. The CDR3 nucleotides are TGTGCCATCAGTGACCAGGGGGCGCAGAACGAGCAGTACTTC. Translation: CAISDQGAQNEQYF.